Each of the 19 T cell receptor beta chains below was sequenced from the same sample in a study of shared clonotypes between healthy human individuals. The table came from immunoSEQ multiplex PCR; TCRdb's copy has only in-frame clones and leaves some out. The sample has about 1.5 million clones; around 98% are singletons. The sequencing sample was made of naive CD4+ T cells sorted from blood. Subset indicated: CD45RA+ positively selected. The receptors originated from a man aged 30-40 years in good health.

The chain is built from TRBV29-1 and TRBJ2-3; TRBD2 might be the D (5 bases). Germline-derived CDR1 and CDR2 are SQVTM and ANQGSEA. V lost 7 bases and J lost 2, with 10 bases in between. The CDR3 contains 12 residues. The DNA of the CDR3 is TGCAGCGCCTCAGCGGACACAGATACGCAGTATTTT. As protein: CSASADTDTQYF.

The chain uses TRBV25-1 and TRBJ2-1; the match to TRBD2 covers 10 bases. The V gene's germline CDR1 is MGHDK and CDR2 SYGVNS. Germline trimming cut 7 bases from V and 0 bases from J; bases unmatched to any gene: 6. The CDR3 consists of 16 residues. In DNA, the CDR3 is TGTGCCAGCATATCTTCTAGCGGGAGCTCCTACAATGAGCAGTTCTTC. Translated, it gives CASISSSGSSYNEQFF.

The chain combines TRBV29-1 with TRBJ1-1; D remains ambiguous. Trimming took off 4 bases at V and 3 bases at J, with 12 bases between the two ends. Germline CDR1 SQVTM, CDR2 ANQGSEA. The CDR3 runs to 13 residues. The CDR3 DNA follows: TGCAGCGTTGTGGTGACACCCTACACTGAAGCTTTCTTT. Translating gives CSVVVTPYTEAFF.

The chain has TRBV4-2 and TRBJ2-3; either TRBD1 or TRBD2 may supply D (5 bases each). The CDR3 loop spans 16 amino acids. V was pared by 1 base and J by 3 bases, with 14 bases between. Per germline, CDR1 LGHNA and CDR2 YNFKEQ. CDR3 sequence (DNA): TGTGCCAGCAGCCAAGGGGCAGGGAGAGGGACAGATACGCAGTATTTT. Protein: CASSQGAGRGTDTQYF.

The gene calls are TRBV7-9 and TRBJ2-5, with 13 positions matching TRBD2. The CDR3 extends over 15 amino acids. V lost 3 bases, J lost 6 bases, and 4 bases stayed unmatched. The V gene's germline CDR1 is SEHNR and CDR2 FQNEAQ (reference sequence). CDR3 region: CASSFGTSGMKTQYF. The CDR3 DNA sequence: TGTGCCAGCAGCTTCGGGACTAGCGGGATGAAGACCCAGTACTTC.

This chain links TRBV10-3 with TRBJ2-3; D may correspond to TRBD1 or TRBD2 (5 bases each). With 0 bases removed from V and 0 bases from J, the gap between germline ends came to 16 bases. Germline V gives CDR1 ENHRY, CDR2 SYGVKD. CDR3 size: 18 residues. CDR3 DNA: TGTGCCATCAGTGAGTCGACGGGGCAGGGCTATAGCACAGATACGCAGTATTTT. Translated: CAISESTGQGYSTDTQYF.

This clone appeared a single time. V is TRBV27 and J is TRBJ2-3; 8 bases line up with TRBD2. Germline V lookup: CDR1 MNHEY, CDR2 SMNVEV (reference sequence). J gave up 0 bases and V 1 base, and 12 bases lay outside the gene matches. CDR3 size: 19 residues. The CDR3 coding sequence is TGTGCCAGCAGTTTATTACCCAGCGGGGGAGGATATAGCACAGATACGCAGTATTTT. Translation gives CASSLLPSGGGYSTDTQYF.

V and J are TRBV9 and TRBJ2-7; tentatively, D is TRBD1 (6 bases). The germline gives CDR1 SGDLS, CDR2 YYNGEE. V lost 0 bases and J 2 bases, leaving 21 bases between the germline ends. The CDR3 totals 18 residues. CDR3 loop: CASSVVAKDSKVTYEQYF. As DNA, the CDR3 is TGTGCCAGCAGCGTAGTAGCCAAGGACAGCAAAGTCACCTACGAGCAGTACTTC.

This clone is a singleton in its sample. The V gene is TRBV11-2, the J gene TRBJ2-3; 15 nucleotides align to TRBD2. V was clipped by 4 bases and J by 4 bases; unmatched bases: 6. CDR1 and CDR2 from the germline V gene are SGHAT and FQNNGV. This CDR3 is 17 amino acids long. The chain's CDR3 is CASSSRTSGRGSDTQYF. For the CDR3, the DNA is TGTGCCAGCAGCTCCCGGACTAGCGGGAGGGGATCAGATACGCAGTATTTT.

V is TRBV13 and J is TRBJ1-1; 7 bases fit TRBD1. The length of the CDR3 is 16 residues. Per the germline V gene, CDR1 is PRHDT and CDR2 is FYEKMQ (reference sequence). V shed 3 bases and J 1 base; nucleotides not matched to a gene: 8. The CDR3 sequence is CASSFLLGGSNTEAFF. For the CDR3, the DNA is TGTGCCAGCAGCTTCTTACTAGGGGGCTCGAACACTGAAGCTTTCTTT.

The chain links TRBV29-1 to TRBJ2-5, with 11 bases aligning to TRBD1. The V gene end was trimmed by 6 bases and the J gene end by 3 bases; junction bases not matched to a gene: 6. This CDR3 contains 14 residues. The germline CDR1 and CDR2 sequences are SQVTM and ANQGSEA. The CDR3 nucleotides read TGCAGCGTAGGACAGGGGGCCATTAAAGAGACCCAGTACTTC. Amino acids: CSVGQGAIKETQYF. The full variable domain, its missing parts supplied by reference TRBV29-1 and TRBJ2-5, is SAVISQKPSRDICQRGTSLTIQCQVDSQVTMMFWYRQQPGQSLTLIATANQGSEATYESGFVIDKFPISRPNLTFSTLTVSNMSPEDSSIYLCSVGQGAIKETQYFGPGTRLLVL.

The J gene is TRBJ2-2, the V gene TRBV5-1; D not resolved. This CDR3 is built from 15 residues. Per the germline V gene, CDR1 is SGHRS and CDR2 is YFSETQ. Trimming removed 4 bases at V and 6 bases at J, with 16 bases between. The CDR3 sequence: CASSPAGPQPGELFF. CDR3 DNA: TGCGCCAGCAGCCCAGCTGGCCCTCAACCCGGGGAGCTGTTTTTT.

This clone was seen once. The rearrangement joins TRBV6-5 to TRBJ1-2; 7 bases are a match to TRBD1. In germline, CDR1 is MNHEY, CDR2 SVGAGI. The CDR3 totals 15 residues. With 0 bases clipped from V and 7 bases from J, the junction kept 8 bases outside the gene matches. The CDR3 loop reads CASSYSATGSSGYTF. The CDR3 DNA is TGTGCCAGCAGTTACTCGGCGACAGGGTCTAGTGGCTACACCTTC.

As concerns this clone: Mismatch with germline at one junction end may stem from a read error. The V and J genes are TRBV5-4 and TRBJ1-2; D might be TRBD1 (6 bases). The germline V gene encodes CDR1 SGHNT and CDR2 YYREEE (reference sequence). CDR3 length: 11 amino acids. The CDR3 DNA sequence: TGTGCCAGCAGCTTTACGGGACATCACGGATTC. Translating it yields CASSFTGHHGF.

This chain links TRBV7-3 with TRBJ2-6; the D is unclear. The CDR3 has 17 amino acids. The germline V gene encodes CDR1 SGHTA and CDR2 FQGTGA. The ends were cut back, 5 bases at V and 0 bases at J, with 14 bases in the middle. The CDR3 region is CASSVTPPASGANVLTF. The CDR3 bases are TGTGCCAGCAGCGTCACGCCCCCTGCCTCTGGGGCCAACGTCCTGACTTTC.

V gene TRBV5-1 combines with J gene TRBJ2-3; 8 nucleotides match TRBD2. Germline V CDR1 and CDR2: SGHRS, YFSETQ. Germline trimming cut 5 bases from V and 1 base from J; bases unmatched to any gene: 18. CDR3 length: 19 amino acids. CDR3 sequence: CASRHESGSYGRRTDTQYF. In DNA form, the CDR3 reads TGCGCCAGCAGACACGAGAGCGGGAGTTACGGCAGACGCACAGATACGCAGTATTTT.

The chain is built from TRBV5-1 and TRBJ2-7; D is unclear. The V gene's germline CDR1 is SGHRS and CDR2 YFSETQ. Trimming took off 4 bases at V and 3 bases at J, with 17 bases between the two ends. The CDR3 has 15 residues. The CDR3 DNA follows: TGCGCCAGCAGCCCGACGCCCCAGACAAACTACGAGCAGTACTTC. Protein product: CASSPTPQTNYEQYF.

The rearrangement joins TRBV7-9 to TRBJ2-1, with 8 bases aligning to TRBD2. CDR1 and CDR2 (germline): SEHNR, FQNEAQ (reference sequence). CDR3 length: 16 residues. J was trimmed by 7 bases and V by 5 bases; bases with no gene match: 13. The CDR3 reads CASSPLMDGRGNEQFF. The DNA of the CDR3 is TGTGCCAGCAGCCCACTTATGGACGGGAGGGGGAATGAGCAGTTCTTC.

Concerning this clone itself: Other DNA sequences from this sample encode an identical CDR3 as well. This sequence joins TRBV20-1 and TRBJ2-7; D unresolved. Germline lookup yields CDR1 DFQATT and CDR2 SNEGSKA (reference sequence). V shed 3 bases and J shed 4 bases, with 7 bases lying between them. The length of the CDR3 is 11 residues. The CDR3 nucleotides read TGCAGTGCTAGTCCCCTTTACGAGCAGTACTTC. Its protein product is CSASPLYEQYF.